This TCR beta chain comes out of a study of cytomegalovirus exposure and HLA in healthy donors. Researchers ran the PCR with 60 Vbeta and 13 Jbeta primers. Repertoires were generated with immunoSEQ multiplex PCR, while TCRdb's copy carries only in-frame clones and drops some. The table records 160,000 or so clones, 70% to 90% of them present only once. J lost 0 bases, V lost 2 bases, and 2 bases had no gene match. Per the germline V gene, CDR1 is SGDLS and CDR2 is YYNGEE. CDR3 size: 15 residues. The receptor was isolated from a woman between 18 and 29 years old in good health and CMV-seronegative. Material for sequencing was PBMCs. The chain couples TRBV9 to TRBJ1-5, with 7 bases fitting TRBD1. CDR3 residues: CASSVTGTSNQPQHF. The CDR3 region has the DNA TGTGCCAGCAGCGTGACAGGGACTAGCAATCAGCCCCAGCATTTT.